The entry that follows covers one T cell receptor beta chain sequence. Its antigen remains unknown. This specimen comes from a study of T cell responses to AZD1222 COVID-19 vaccine. Across the whole study: Doses given second, at about 4 or about 12 weeks, were pooled.

General study points: Clonal diversity was possibly underestimated, and white British individuals and females predominated among donors. Targets within unmutated variant regions were reportedly found for nearly half of spike-specific TCRs.

Trimming shortened V by 1 base and J by 3 bases, and 10 bases separated the two germline ends. The CDR3 has 15 residues. Germline V lookup: CDR1 SGHVS, CDR2 FQNEAQ. TCRdb's copy holds only in-frame clones and misses some; the assay was immunoSEQ multiplex PCR. This repertoire shows some 130,000 clones, 75% to 90% found once; its top ten account for approximately 4%. The gene calls are TRBV7-8 and TRBJ1-5, with a weak D call TRBD1 (5 bases). This receptor was obtained from an adult in good health. The sequencing used peripheral blood, collected on day 0 of AZD1222 vaccination. The CDR3 region has the DNA TGTGCCAGCAGCTTAGGGGGGGGTTCCAATCAGCCCCAGCATTTT. Amino acid sequence: CASSLGGGSNQPQHF.